The entry below gives a single TCR beta chain sequence along with its context. This entry belongs to a study of blood T cell repertoires in COVID-19. On the study more broadly: From T cells, B-cell-depleted T cells, or PBMCs came the material, which was cDNA or gDNA.

Two consecutive negative NP/OP PCR tests, clearance, or resolved symptoms defined Cohort 3 recovery. Original data processing: Amplified reference gene primers provided the basis for estimating nucleated cell counts. Profiling relied on immunoSEQ multiplex PCR, and the TCRdb table lists in-frame clones only, not all of them. V, J and clone size derive from that table, while D and trimming were established from the DNA sequence. The table includes about 170,000 clones, roughly 87% detected once. The source material was PBMCs or T cells enriched from blood (not recorded which). This TCR was sampled from a woman between 50 and 59 years old who had recovered from COVID-19.

CDR3 in DNA: TGTGCCAGCAGCTTTTTAACAGGGGGCTCCTACAATGAGCAGTTCTTC. It encodes CASSFLTGGSYNEQFF. The chain is built from TRBV5-8 and TRBJ2-1, with 8 bases identical to TRBD1. Germline V gene lookup returns CDR1 SGHTS and CDR2 YDEGEE. V shed 2 bases, J shed 0 bases, and the junction held 4 bases outside the gene matches. This CDR3 is built from 16 residues.